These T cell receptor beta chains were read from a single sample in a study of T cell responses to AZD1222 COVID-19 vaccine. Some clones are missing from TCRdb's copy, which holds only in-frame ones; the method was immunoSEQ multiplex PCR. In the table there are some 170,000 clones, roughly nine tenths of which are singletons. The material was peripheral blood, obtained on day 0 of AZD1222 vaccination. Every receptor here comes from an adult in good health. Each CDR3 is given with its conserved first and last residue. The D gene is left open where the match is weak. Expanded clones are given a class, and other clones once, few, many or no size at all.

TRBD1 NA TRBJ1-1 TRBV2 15 CASIDQTGVNTEAFF TGTGCCAGCATAGATCAGACAGGGGTGAACACTGAAGCTTTCTTT
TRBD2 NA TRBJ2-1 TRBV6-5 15 CASRPGLASYNEQFF TGTGCCAGCAGACCTGGACTAGCCAGCTACAATGAGCAGTTCTTC
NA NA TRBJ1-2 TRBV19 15 CASSIPSETYDGYTF TGTGCCAGTAGTATACCCTCTGAGACATATGATGGCTACACCTTC
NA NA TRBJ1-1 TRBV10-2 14 CASTGVGANTEAFF TGCGCCAGCACCGGTGTGGGGGCGAACACTGAAGCTTTCTTT
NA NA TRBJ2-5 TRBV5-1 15 CASSPVGGLQETQYF TGCGCCAGCAGCCCGGTGGGGGGCCTCCAAGAGACCCAGTACTTC
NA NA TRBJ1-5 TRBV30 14 CAWRVPGRGQPQHF TGTGCCTGGAGGGTACCTGGTAGGGGTCAGCCCCAGCATTTT
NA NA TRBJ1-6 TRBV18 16 CASSPAGSSYNSPLHF TGTGCCAGCTCACCGGCAGGGAGCTCCTATAATTCACCCCTCCACTTT
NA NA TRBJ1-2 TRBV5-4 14 CASSFAYRESGYTF TGTGCCAGCAGCTTCGCGTACAGGGAGTCTGGCTACACCTTC
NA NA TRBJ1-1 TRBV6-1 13 CASSELRNTEAFF TGTGCCAGCAGTGAACTTCGGAACACTGAAGCTTTCTTT
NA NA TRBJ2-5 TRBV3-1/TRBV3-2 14 CASSQTSSRETQYF TGTGCCAGCAGCCAAACTTCCTCCCGTGAGACCCAGTACTTC
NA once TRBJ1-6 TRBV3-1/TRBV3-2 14 CASSQEANGSPLHF TGTGCCAGCAGCCAGGAGGCGAATGGATCACCCCTCCACTTT
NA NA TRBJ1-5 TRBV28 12 CATRGGYQPQHF TGTGCCACCAGGGGCGGTTATCAGCCCCAGCATTTT
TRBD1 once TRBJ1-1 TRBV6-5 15 CASSQGQGAWTEAFF TGTGCCAGCAGCCAAGGACAGGGGGCATGGACTGAAGCTTTCTTT
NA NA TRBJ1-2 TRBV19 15 CASLSGTVPTYGYTF TGTGCCAGCCTTTCGGGCACCGTACCCACCTATGGCTACACCTTC
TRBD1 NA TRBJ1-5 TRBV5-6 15 CASSYGQGRPGPQHF TGTGCCAGCAGCTACGGACAGGGACGCCCTGGGCCCCAGCATTTT
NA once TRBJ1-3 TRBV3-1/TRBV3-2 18 CASSQEGPGPHSGNTIYF TGTGCCAGCAGCCAAGAAGGTCCGGGGCCACACTCTGGAAACACCATATATTTT
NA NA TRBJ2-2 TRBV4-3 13 CASSQEEGGELFF TGCGCCAGCAGCCAAGAGGAGGGCGGGGAGCTGTTTTTT
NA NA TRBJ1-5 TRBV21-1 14 CASSKWSGLQPQHF TGTGCCAGCAGCAAGTGGTCAGGGTTGCAGCCCCAGCATTTT
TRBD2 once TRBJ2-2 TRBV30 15 CAWSELAGGPGELFF TGTGCCTGGAGTGAACTAGCGGGAGGGCCTGGGGAGCTGTTTTTT
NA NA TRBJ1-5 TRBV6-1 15 CASSEVGLSNQPQHF TGTGCCAGCAGTGAAGTAGGACTTAGCAATCAGCCCCAGCATTTT
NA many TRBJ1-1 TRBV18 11 CASSGNTEAFF TGTGCCAGCTCGGGGAACACTGAAGCTTTCTTT
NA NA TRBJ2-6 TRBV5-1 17 CASSAGGMRSGANVLTF TGCGCCAGCAGCGCAGGCGGGATGAGGTCTGGGGCCAACGTCCTGACTTTC
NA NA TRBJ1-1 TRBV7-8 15 CASSLRQVGGTEAFF TGTGCCAGCAGCTTAAGGCAAGTGGGTGGCACTGAAGCTTTCTTT
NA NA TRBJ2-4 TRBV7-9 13 CASKPAAQNIQYF TGTGCCAGCAAACCAGCGGCACAAAACATTCAGTACTTC
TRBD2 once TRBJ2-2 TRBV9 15 CASILLPGGSGELFF TGTGCCAGCATTCTCCTTCCGGGGGGGTCCGGGGAGCTGTTTTTT
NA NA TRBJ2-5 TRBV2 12 CASSPGRETQYF TGTGCCAGCAGTCCAGGGAGGGAGACCCAGTACTTC
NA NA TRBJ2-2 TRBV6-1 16 CASSERQGFTNGELFF TGTGCCAGCAGTGAGAGGCAGGGCTTTACCAACGGGGAGCTGTTTTTT
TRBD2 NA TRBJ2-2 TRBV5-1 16 CASSLYSSGAPGELFF TGCGCCAGCAGCTTGTATTCCAGCGGGGCCCCCGGGGAGCTGTTTTTT
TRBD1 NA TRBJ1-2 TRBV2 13 CASNPQGFRGYTF TGTGCCAGCAATCCACAGGGGTTCCGGGGCTACACCTTC
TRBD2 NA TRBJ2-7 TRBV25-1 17 CASSHRKAGSSSYEQYF TGTGCCAGCAGTCACCGGAAAGCGGGATCGAGCTCCTACGAGCAGTACTTC
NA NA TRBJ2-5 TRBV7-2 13 CASSSTYQETQYF TGTGCCAGCAGCTCTACATATCAAGAGACCCAGTACTTC
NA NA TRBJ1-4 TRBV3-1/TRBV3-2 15 CASSQYSGSSGKLFF TGTGCCAGCAGCCAATACTCAGGGTCTTCCGGAAAACTGTTTTTT
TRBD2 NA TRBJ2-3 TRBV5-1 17 CASSLASGGGAPDTQYF TGCGCCAGCAGCTTGGCATCAGGCGGGGGGGCCCCAGATACGCAGTATTTT
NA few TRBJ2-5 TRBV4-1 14 CASSSNIGQETQYF TGCGCCAGCAGCTCGAATATAGGGCAAGAGACCCAGTACTTC
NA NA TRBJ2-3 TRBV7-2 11 CASSTTDTQYF TGTGCCAGCAGTACGACAGATACGCAGTATTTT
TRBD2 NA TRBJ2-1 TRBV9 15 CASSVGRASGNEQFF TGTGCCAGCAGCGTAGGGAGGGCTAGCGGCAATGAGCAGTTCTTC
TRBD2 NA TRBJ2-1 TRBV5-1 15 CASSLRTSGYNEQFF TGCGCCAGCAGCTTGCGGACTAGCGGGTACAATGAGCAGTTCTTC
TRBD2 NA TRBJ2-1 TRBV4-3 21 CASSQQTTGTSSASSYNEQFF TGCGCCAGCAGCCAGCAGACCACCGGGACTAGCAGTGCGAGCTCCTACAATGAGCAGTTCTTC
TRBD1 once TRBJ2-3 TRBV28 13 CATQGDSTDTQYF TGTGCCACCCAGGGGGACAGCACAGATACGCAGTATTTT
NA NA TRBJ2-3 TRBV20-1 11 CSASWPDTQYF TGCAGTGCTAGTTGGCCAGATACGCAGTATTTT
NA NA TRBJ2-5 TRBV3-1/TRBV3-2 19 CASSQEKAWGQKFQETQYF TGTGCCAGCAGCCAAGAAAAAGCCTGGGGGCAGAAATTCCAAGAGACCCAGTACTTC
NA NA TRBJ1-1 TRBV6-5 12 CASSYSTGQAFF TGTGCCAGCAGTTACTCGACAGGACAAGCTTTCTTT
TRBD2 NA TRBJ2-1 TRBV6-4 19 CASSIGPPQRGGFYNEQFF TGTGCCAGCAGCATTGGACCCCCCCAGCGGGGGGGATTCTACAATGAGCAGTTCTTC
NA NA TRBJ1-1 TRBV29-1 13 CSVRGGGVTEAFF TGCAGCGTGCGGGGTGGGGGTGTTACTGAAGCTTTCTTT
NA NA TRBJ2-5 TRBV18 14 CASSLGLTQETQYF TGTGCCAGCTCACTAGGACTAACCCAAGAGACCCAGTACTTC
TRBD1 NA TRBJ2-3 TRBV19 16 CASSTPGQGARDTQYF TGTGCCAGTAGTACCCCAGGACAGGGGGCGCGAGATACGCAGTATTTT
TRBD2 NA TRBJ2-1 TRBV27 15 CASSSQRGGLNEQFF TGTGCCAGCAGTTCCCAGCGGGGGGGCCTCAATGAGCAGTTCTTC
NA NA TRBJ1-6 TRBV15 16 CATSRDRGGTNSPLHF TGTGCCACCAGCAGAGATAGGGGGGGGACGAATTCACCCCTCCACTTT
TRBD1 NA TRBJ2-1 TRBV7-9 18 CASSLYAGQGKIAHEQFF TGTGCCAGCAGCTTATATGCGGGACAGGGTAAAATAGCCCATGAGCAGTTCTTC
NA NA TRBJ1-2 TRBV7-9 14 CASSLGVGAYGYTF TGTGCCAGCAGCTTGGGAGTAGGGGCATATGGCTACACCTTC
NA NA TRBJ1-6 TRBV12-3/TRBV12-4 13 CASSSGVDSPLHF TGTGCCAGCTCTTCCGGGGTTGATTCACCCCTCCACTTT
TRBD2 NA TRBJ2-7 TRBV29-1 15 CSFGYTSGSTYEQYF TGCAGCTTCGGCTATACTAGCGGGAGTACCTACGAGCAGTACTTC
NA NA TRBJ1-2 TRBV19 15 CASTPPGSSSYGYTF TGTGCCAGTACCCCTCCGGGGTCTAGTTCCTATGGCTACACCTTC
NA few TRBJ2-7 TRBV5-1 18 CASSPRMGLTGVGYEQYF TGCGCCAGCAGCCCGCGGATGGGGTTGACCGGAGTAGGCTACGAGCAGTACTTC
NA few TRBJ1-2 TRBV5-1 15 CASSRVDEGMEGYTF TGCGCCAGCAGCCGAGTTGATGAGGGTATGGAAGGCTACACCTTC
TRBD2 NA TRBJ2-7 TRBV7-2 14 CASSSTSGRSEQYF TGTGCCAGCAGCTCAACTAGCGGGAGGAGCGAGCAGTACTTC
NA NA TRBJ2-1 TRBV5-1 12 CASSLGAVEQFF TGCGCCAGCAGCTTGGGGGCAGTAGAGCAGTTCTTC